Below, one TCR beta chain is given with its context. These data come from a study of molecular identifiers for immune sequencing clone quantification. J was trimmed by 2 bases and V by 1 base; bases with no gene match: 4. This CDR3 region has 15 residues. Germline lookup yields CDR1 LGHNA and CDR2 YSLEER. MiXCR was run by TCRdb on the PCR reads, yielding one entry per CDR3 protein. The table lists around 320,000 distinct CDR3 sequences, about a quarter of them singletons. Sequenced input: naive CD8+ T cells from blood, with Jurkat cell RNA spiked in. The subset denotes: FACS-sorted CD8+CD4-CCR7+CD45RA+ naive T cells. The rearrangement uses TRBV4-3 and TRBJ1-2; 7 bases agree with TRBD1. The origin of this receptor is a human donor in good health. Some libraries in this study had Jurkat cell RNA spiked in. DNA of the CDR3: TGCGCCAGCAGCCAAGCCGGGGGACAGAACTATGGCTACACCTTC. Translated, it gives CASSQAGGQNYGYTF.